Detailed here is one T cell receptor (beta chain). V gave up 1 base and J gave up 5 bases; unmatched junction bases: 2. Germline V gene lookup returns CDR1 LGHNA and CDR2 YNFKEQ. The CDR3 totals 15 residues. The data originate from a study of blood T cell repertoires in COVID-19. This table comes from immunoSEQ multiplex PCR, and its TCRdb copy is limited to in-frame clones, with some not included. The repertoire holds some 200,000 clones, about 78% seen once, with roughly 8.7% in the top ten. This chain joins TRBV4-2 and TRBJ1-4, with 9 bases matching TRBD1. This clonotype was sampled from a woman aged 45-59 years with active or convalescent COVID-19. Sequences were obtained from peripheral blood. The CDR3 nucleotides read TGTGCCAGCAGCCAAGGTGGGACAGGGAATGAAAAACTGTTTTTT. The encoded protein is CASSQGGTGNEKLFF.